This section outlines one T cell receptor beta chain sequence together with its context. No antigen is known for it. Treatment of any kind had been given to no patient before thyroid surgery. In the original processing: It was from CDR3 differences across clinicopathological groups that a distant-metastasis classifier for papillary thyroid cancer was built. TCRdb used MiXCR to call clones anew from the PCR reads. The authors' filters were not applied to this entry. The sample carries about 12,000 clones, about 25% recorded once. The data were obtained in a study of metastatic and nonmetastatic thyroid tumors. Study background: Comparative analysis of repertoires was undertaken across blood and tumor or nodule tissue obtained from malignant and benign thyroid patients.

Overall study results and limits: Compared with benign nodules, malignant thyroid tumors were reported to have significantly higher TCR beta diversity in both blood and tumor.

Material for sequencing was blood. This clonotype originated in a male donor with papillary thyroid cancer or a benign thyroid nodule (not recorded which). Some clones in this sample may be carry-over from other donors' samples.

CDR3 region: CASSARDRVGANVLTF. CDR3 in DNA: TGTGCCAGCAGCGCCAGGGACAGGGTTGGGGCCAACGTCCTGACTTTC. V and J are TRBV9 and TRBJ2-6, with 9 bases aligning to TRBD1. The CDR3 runs 16 residues. Trimming at V came to 3 bases and at J to 3 bases, leaving 4 bases not matched to a gene. Germline-derived CDR1 and CDR2 are SGDLS and YYNGEE.